These 3 T cell receptor beta chains originate from one sample sequenced in a study of blood T cell repertoires in COVID-19. Some clones are missing from TCRdb's copy, which holds only in-frame ones; the method was immunoSEQ multiplex PCR. The table has about 14,000 clones, roughly 90% seen once; the top ten hold 20% to 25%. Sequenced material: peripheral blood. Every receptor here comes from a human donor with active COVID-19. The donor label of this sample is uncertain.

The CDR3 loop reads CAISELGDEQFF. CDR3 DNA: TGTGCCATCAGTGAGTTGGGCGATGAGCAGTTCTTC. J is TRBJ2-1 and V is TRBV10-3; D gene ambiguous. The CDR3 runs 12 residues. Trimming cost V 1 base and J 8 bases, with 6 bases left between them. CDR1 is ENHRY and CDR2 is SYGVKD in the germline V gene.

The genes are TRBV19 and TRBJ1-5; D may be TRBD1 (5 bases). Looked up from germline, CDR1 is LNHDA and CDR2 is SQIVND (reference sequence). The ends were cut back, 3 bases at V and 0 bases at J, with 18 bases in the middle. The CDR3 has 18 amino acids. CDR3 coding DNA: TGTGCCAGTAGTATTCCTACAGGCTACTATCATAGCAATCAGCCCCAGCATTTT. Amino acid sequence: CASSIPTGYYHSNQPQHF.

DNA of the CDR3: TGCGCCAGCAGCCTGCGACAGGGGGGCAATTCACCCCTCCACTTT. It yields the protein CASSLRQGGNSPLHF. The V and J genes are TRBV5-1 and TRBJ1-6; 9 bases fit TRBD1. Germline CDR1 and CDR2: SGHRS and YFSETQ. The ends lost 4 bases at V and 7 bases at J; junction bases unmatched: 6. The CDR3 loop spans 15 amino acids.